The 19 T cell receptor beta chains in this list originate from one sample, sequenced in a study of vaccination effects on CD4 cells after COVID-19. Libraries were prepared by immunoSEQ multiplex PCR; TCRdb keeps only in-frame clonotypes and omits some of them. The data contain approximately 25,000 clones, 83% of them singletons. Antigen specificity for these receptors is unknown. Before sequencing, viral peptide pools were used by the ViraFEST assay to expand antigen-specific CD4+ T cells. Once cultured for 9 to 11 days, the cells underwent separation to obtain CD4+ T cells. Two doses of either BNT162b2 or mRNA-1273 were given to each participant. The sample in question was CD4+ T cells from PBMCs cultured with HCoV-NL63 spike peptides, obtained after COVID-19 vaccination. These receptor sequences come from a human donor who received a COVID-19 vaccine. Some clones in this sample may be carry-over from other donors' samples.

The sample holds a few counts of this clone. The chain carries TRBV18 and TRBJ1-5; maybe TRBD1 (5 bases). The CDR3 totals 15 residues. Germline loops: CDR1 KGHSH, CDR2 LQKENI. Trimming cost V 4 bases and J 5 bases, with 15 bases left between them. For the CDR3, the DNA is TGTGCCAGCTCACTCGGGACCGCAGGTGATCAGCCCCAGCATTTT. It encodes CASSLGTAGDQPQHF.

This chain joins TRBV24-1 and TRBJ1-5; 8 bases map to TRBD1. Germline V gene lookup returns CDR1 KGHDR and CDR2 SFDVKD. The CDR3 covers 15 residues. After removal of 4 bases from V and 6 bases from J, the junction contained 7 bases not matched to a gene. The CDR3: CATSEGQVLGQPQHF. For the CDR3, the DNA is TGTGCCACCAGTGAGGGACAGGTTTTGGGTCAGCCCCAGCATTTT.

This chain joins TRBV3-1 (or the pseudogene TRBV3-2) and TRBJ1-1; D is ambiguous. Germline V gene lookup returns CDR1 LGHDT and CDR2 YNNKEL (reference sequence). Trimming removed 0 bases from V and 5 bases from J, with 10 bases in between. The CDR3 runs 14 residues. Written as DNA, the CDR3 is TGTGCCAGCAGCCAAGACGGAGGGAGGACTGAAGCTTTCTTT. Protein sequence: CASSQDGGRTEAFF.

The chain carries TRBV6-5 and TRBJ2-1, with a tentative D call TRBD2 (6 bases). The CDR3 is made up of 15 amino acids. Germline CDR1 is MNHEY and CDR2 is SVGAGI. V lost 6 bases, J lost 3 bases, and 15 bases lay in between. The CDR3 DNA follows: TGTGCCAGCAGACCCGGCGGGGCTAGCTACAATGAGCAGTTCTTC. Amino acids: CASRPGGASYNEQFF.

The rearrangement joins TRBV7-7 to TRBJ2-5, with TRBD2 as a possible D gene (5 bases). Germline-derived CDR1 and CDR2 are SSHAT and FNYEAQ (reference sequence). This CDR3 has 15 amino acids. Trimming shortened V by 2 bases and J by 1 base, and 11 bases separated the two germline ends. The CDR3 sequence is CASSLLSGPQETQYF. In DNA form, the CDR3 reads TGTGCCAGCAGCTTATTAAGCGGACCCCAAGAGACCCAGTACTTC.

The CDR3 DNA is TGTGCCAGCTCACCCGCCAGGCAAGAGAACACCGGGGAGCTGTTTTTT. Its translation is CASSPARQENTGELFF. The rearrangement links TRBV18 to TRBJ2-2; D gene uncertain. Trimming shortened V by 3 bases and J by 1 base, and 12 bases separated the two germline ends. This CDR3 contains 16 residues. Germline loops: CDR1 KGHSH, CDR2 LQKENI.

This clone appeared once. The chain recombines TRBV10-3 with TRBJ2-5; D may be TRBD2 (6 bases). In germline, CDR1 is ENHRY, CDR2 SYGVKD. The CDR3 is made up of 13 amino acids. The ends were cut back, 8 bases at V and 6 bases at J, with 16 bases in the middle. The CDR3 DNA is TGTGCCATCTACTCTGGGCTAGCGCAGACCCAGTACTTC. Encoded protein: CAIYSGLAQTQYF.

The rearrangement joins TRBV5-1 to TRBJ2-1, with 8 bases that match TRBD1. V dropped 1 base and J dropped 4; count of bases not matched to a gene: 4. CDR1 is SGHRS and CDR2 is YFSETQ in the germline V gene. This CDR3 contains 15 residues. CDR3 nucleotides: TGCGCCAGCAGCTTGTGGGGACAGGAGTACAATGAGCAGTTCTTC. Residues: CASSLWGQEYNEQFF.

The genes are TRBV6-5 and TRBJ1-1; D ambiguous. The CDR3 length is 13 residues. Trimming shortened V by 6 bases and J by 3 bases, and 11 bases separated the two germline ends. The germline V gene encodes CDR1 MNHEY and CDR2 SVGAGI. The CDR3 sequence is CASRERVYTEAFF. DNA for the CDR3: TGTGCCAGCAGGGAGAGGGTTTACACTGAAGCTTTCTTT.

J is TRBJ2-1 and V is TRBV2, with 7 bases matching TRBD1. The germline V gene has CDR1 SNHLY and CDR2 FYNNEI. The V segment lost 4 bases and the J segment 7 bases; nucleotides outside the gene matches: 4. The CDR3 loop spans 13 amino acids. The CDR3 region is CASSGTGDNEQFF. CDR3 sequence (DNA): TGTGCCAGCAGTGGCACAGGGGATAATGAGCAGTTCTTC.

The chain combines TRBV27 with TRBJ1-2, with 7 bases aligning to TRBD1. This CDR3 is built from 14 residues. After removal of 2 bases from V and 1 base from J, the junction contained 1 base not matched to a gene. Germline-derived CDR1 and CDR2 are MNHEY and SMNVEV (reference sequence). CDR3 in amino acids: CASSLNRGNYGYTF. The CDR3 bases are TGTGCCAGCAGTTTAAACAGGGGTAACTATGGCTACACCTTC.

This clone is a singleton in its sample. The genes are TRBV3-1 (or the pseudogene TRBV3-2) and TRBJ2-2; 12 bases agree with TRBD2. The CDR3 has 13 amino acids. CDR1 LGHDT and CDR2 YNNKEL come from the germline V gene (reference sequence). V was clipped by 1 base and J by 14 bases; unmatched bases: 2. This CDR3 reads CASSQGTSGALFF. The CDR3 DNA follows: TGTGCCAGCAGCCAAGGGACTAGCGGGGCACTGTTTTTT.

The chain joins TRBV18 to TRBJ1-2; D perhaps matches TRBD1 (6 bases). Trimming took 1 base from V and 6 from J, leaving 18 bases between them. CDR1 is KGHSH, CDR2 LQKENI, per germline. CDR3 length equals 16 residues. The CDR3 reads CASSPLDLGGSDGYTF. In DNA form, the CDR3 reads TGTGCCAGCTCACCACTAGATCTGGGGGGCTCAGATGGCTACACCTTC.

The chain recombines TRBV28 with TRBJ1-2, with D possibly matching TRBD1 (6 bases). CDR3 length: 14 amino acids. The germline V gene encodes CDR1 MDHEN and CDR2 SYDVKM. V was trimmed by 1 base and J by 5 bases, leaving 11 bases between them. In DNA, the CDR3 is TGTGCCAGCAGTTTATTCCCAGGGGTTTATGGCTACACCTTC. Its translation is CASSLFPGVYGYTF.

This clone was found a few times. This chain links TRBV5-5 with TRBJ2-5; TRBD1 agrees at 8 bases. The junction had 13 bases not matched to a gene; V was cut back by 0 bases and J by 6 bases. The CDR3 totals 17 residues. Germline values: CDR1 SGHKS, CDR2 YYEKEE (reference sequence). CDR3 nucleotide sequence: TGTGCCAGCAGCTTGGCCGTCGTGACAGGGGTCGGTAAGACCCAGTACTTC. Amino acids: CASSLAVVTGVGKTQYF.

This chain uses TRBV19 with TRBJ1-5; 7 bases fit TRBD1. Losses at the gene ends were 5 bases for V and 0 bases for J; bases not matched to a gene: 4. Per the germline V gene, CDR1 is LNHDA and CDR2 is SQIVND (reference sequence). This CDR3 is built from 15 residues. This CDR3 reads CASSGTDHSNQPQHF. The CDR3 DNA follows: TGTGCCAGTAGTGGGACAGATCATAGCAATCAGCCCCAGCATTTT.

The chain employs TRBV2 and TRBJ2-1; TRBD2 matches at 16 bases. CDR3 size: 16 residues. The germline V gene encodes CDR1 SNHLY and CDR2 FYNNEI. Trimming at V came to 6 bases and at J to 8 bases, leaving 7 bases not matched to a gene. The CDR3 bases are TGTGCCAGCAGAACAGGGACTAGCGGGGGGGCGTATGAGCAGTTCTTC. Its translation is CASRTGTSGGAYEQFF.

The chain couples TRBV6-5 to TRBJ2-3; weak D call: TRBD1 (6 bases). The CDR3 loop spans 14 amino acids. The V and J ends lost 2 bases and 2 bases respectively, with 8 bases between them. CDR1 MNHEY and CDR2 SVGAGI come from the germline V gene. CDR3 nucleotide sequence: TGTGCCAGCAGTTACAGGGACACCACAGATACGCAGTATTTT. It is translated as CASSYRDTTDTQYF.

V usage is TRBV10-3 and J usage is TRBJ1-1; a weak D match, TRBD1 (5 bases). This CDR3 has 15 residues. CDR1 is ENHRY and CDR2 is SYGVKD in the germline V gene. V was clipped by 0 bases and J by 3 bases, with 11 bases between them. The CDR3 DNA follows: TGTGCCATCAGTGAGTCGGGGGGTAAAGACACTGAAGCTTTCTTT. Translation gives CAISESGGKDTEAFF.